Below are 8 T cell receptor beta chains sequenced from a single sample in a study of cytotoxic CD8 clonotypes in ibrutinib-treated CLL. The data were produced by immunoSEQ multiplex PCR, yet TCRdb's version contains in-frame clones alone and is incomplete. The table records approximately 330,000 clones, 80% of them present only once. Specimen: PBMCs, collected before ibrutinib treatment. Receptors were obtained from a human donor with chronic lymphocytic leukemia.

This clone was seen a few times. This rearrangement joins TRBV27 to TRBJ1-2; a weak D match, TRBD1 (6 bases). CDR1 MNHEY and CDR2 SMNVEV come from the germline V gene (reference sequence). CDR3 length: 14 amino acids. Trimming removed 3 bases from V and 8 bases from J, with 16 bases in between. The CDR3 nucleotides read TGTGCCAGCAGTTTCGCCGGACAGACCCTGGGCTACACCTTC. Its translation is CASSFAGQTLGYTF.

V gene TRBV7-8 combines with J gene TRBJ2-5; 11 bases fit TRBD1. With 1 base clipped from V and 5 bases from J, the junction kept 6 bases outside the gene matches. This CDR3 is 16 amino acids long. From germline, CDR1 is SGHVS and CDR2 FQNEAQ. CDR3 residues: CASSLGLGTGGETQYF. Here the CDR3 DNA reads TGTGCCAGCAGCTTAGGACTTGGGACAGGGGGTGAGACCCAGTACTTC.

The chain couples TRBV10-3 to TRBJ2-7; either TRBD1 or TRBD2 may fit D (6 bases each). Germline CDR1 ENHRY, CDR2 SYGVKD. Trimming took 10 bases from V and 4 from J, leaving 17 bases between them. This CDR3 spans 13 amino acids. CDR3 in DNA: TGTGCCACCGCTAGGGGGGAAGTGTACGAGCAGTACTTC. Its protein product is CATARGEVYEQYF.

In its sample, this clone was seen once. The rearrangement uses TRBV6-1 and TRBJ2-2; 14 bases map to TRBD2. J gave up 0 bases and V 1 base, and 1 base lay outside the gene matches. In germline, CDR1 is MNHNS, CDR2 SASEGT. This CDR3 contains 18 residues. Here the CDR3 DNA reads TGTGCCAGCAGTGAAGGACTAGCGGGAGGGCCGAACACCGGGGAGCTGTTTTTT. Translating gives CASSEGLAGGPNTGELFF.

The chain recombines TRBV6-5 with TRBJ1-2; D remains ambiguous. CDR1 MNHEY and CDR2 SVGAGI come from the germline V gene. The CDR3 loop spans 14 amino acids. The V end lost 6 bases, the J end lost 7 bases, and 18 bases lay between the germline ends. CDR3 in DNA: TGTGCCAGCAGCCGGACCCACACACTAGGTGGCTACACCTTC. Translating it yields CASSRTHTLGGYTF.

The chain combines TRBV7-2 with TRBJ1-2; no definite D call. V was shortened by 5 bases and J by 8 bases, with 21 bases between the two germline ends. CDR3 length: 15 amino acids. CDR1 is SGHTA and CDR2 is FQGNSA in the germline V gene. In DNA, the CDR3 is TGTGCCAGCAGCCCACCTGTCGAGCTTCGGCGGGGCTACACCTTC. Encoded protein: CASSPPVELRRGYTF.

The CDR3 here is CASSFGVGSYNEQFF. The CDR3 DNA is TGTGCCAGCAGTTTCGGGGTGGGATCCTACAATGAGCAGTTCTTC. The chain employs TRBV28 and TRBJ2-1; D perhaps matches TRBD2 (5 bases). The CDR3 is 15 residues long. Trimming shortened V by 3 bases and J by 1 base, and 10 bases separated the two germline ends. Per the germline V gene, CDR1 is MDHEN and CDR2 is SYDVKM.

The V gene is TRBV7-2, the J gene TRBJ2-5; 12 bases are shared with TRBD2. Germline loops: CDR1 SGHTA, CDR2 FQGNSA. The V segment lost 3 bases and the J segment 1 base; nucleotides outside the gene matches: 3. The CDR3 runs 16 residues. The CDR3 DNA follows: TGTGCCAGCAGCTTCGGGACTAGCGGGCGCCAAGAGACCCAGTACTTC. Protein sequence: CASSFGTSGRQETQYF.